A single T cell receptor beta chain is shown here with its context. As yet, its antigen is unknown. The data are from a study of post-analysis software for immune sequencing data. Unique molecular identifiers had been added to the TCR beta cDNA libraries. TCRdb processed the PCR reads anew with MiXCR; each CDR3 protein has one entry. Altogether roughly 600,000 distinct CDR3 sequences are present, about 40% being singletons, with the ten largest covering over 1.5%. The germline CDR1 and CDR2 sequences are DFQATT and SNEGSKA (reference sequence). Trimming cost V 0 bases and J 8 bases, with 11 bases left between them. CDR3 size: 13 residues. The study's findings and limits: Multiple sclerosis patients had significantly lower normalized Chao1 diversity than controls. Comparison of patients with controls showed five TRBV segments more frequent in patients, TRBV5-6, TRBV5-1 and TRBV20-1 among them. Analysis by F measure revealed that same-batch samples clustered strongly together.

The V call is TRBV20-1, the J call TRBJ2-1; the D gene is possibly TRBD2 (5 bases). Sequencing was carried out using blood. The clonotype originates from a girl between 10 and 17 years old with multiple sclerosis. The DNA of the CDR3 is TGCAGTGCTAGAGAACCTAACGGGGATGAGCAGTTCTTC. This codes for CSAREPNGDEQFF.